This section outlines one TCR beta chain sequence together with its context. The data derive from a study of blood T cell repertoires in COVID-19. The data were produced by immunoSEQ multiplex PCR, yet TCRdb's version contains in-frame clones alone and is incomplete. The sample lists fewer than 350,000 clones; around nine tenths were seen once. The source of this sequence is a woman in her 30s who had been exposed to COVID-19. Sequencing input: PBMCs or T cells enriched from blood (not recorded which).

CDR3 protein: CASSPFDRGPKYNEQFF. The CDR3 nucleotides read TGTGCCAGCAGCCCCTTCGACAGGGGGCCGAAATACAATGAGCAGTTCTTC. The chain couples TRBV28 to TRBJ2-1; 10 bases align to TRBD1. V dropped 6 bases and J dropped 4; count of bases not matched to a gene: 12. CDR1 and CDR2 from the germline V gene are MDHEN and SYDVKM. This CDR3 is 17 amino acids long.